The rows below give T cell receptor beta chains drawn from one sample of a study of blood T cell repertoires in COVID-19. Only in-frame clones appear in the TCRdb table, and some are missing; sequencing was by immunoSEQ multiplex PCR. The data show about 410,000 clones, 89% seen once. Sequences were obtained from peripheral blood. These receptors were taken from a woman in her 40s with COVID-19, enrolled during active disease. Each CDR3 is given with its conserved first and last residue. D genes are given only for firm matches. The size entry is marked missing in some rows and otherwise reads once, few, many or a size class.

NA,TRBJ2-6,TRBV7-8,TRBD1,CASSSPTGGPGANVLTF,TGTGCCAGCAGCTCCCCCACAGGGGGCCCTGGGGCCAACGTCCTGACTTTC
NA,TRBJ1-2,TRBV6-6,NA,CASSPDRGALYGYTF,TGTGCCAGCAGTCCAGACAGAGGAGCGCTATATGGCTACACCTTC
NA,TRBJ2-2,TRBV5-1,TRBD2,CASSLTLAGNTGELFF,TGCGCCAGCAGCTTGACACTAGCGGGAAACACCGGGGAGCTGTTTTTT
NA,TRBJ2-2,TRBV5-4,TRBD1,CASSLPTGDTGELFF,TGTGCCAGCAGCCTACCGACAGGGGACACCGGGGAGCTGTTTTTT
NA,TRBJ1-1,TRBV28,TRBD1,CASRLRGQAFF,TGTGCCAGCAGGCTCAGGGGACAGGCTTTCTTT
NA,TRBJ2-7,TRBV7-2,NA,CASSSPVLYEQYF,TGTGCCAGCAGCTCCCCAGTCCTCTACGAGCAGTACTTC
once,TRBJ2-4,TRBV5-6,TRBD1,CASSPTGVQNIQYF,TGTGCCAGCAGCCCCACAGGGGTCCAAAACATTCAGTACTTC
once,TRBJ1-1,TRBV5-1,NA,CASSLDPGTEAFF,TGCGCCAGCAGCTTGGACCCGGGCACTGAAGCTTTCTTT
NA,TRBJ1-1,TRBV11-2,NA,CASSLGAGNTEAFF,TGTGCCAGCAGCTTAGGGGCGGGGAACACTGAAGCTTTCTTT
few,TRBJ2-7,TRBV4-3,TRBD2,CASSRTSGRAYEQYF,TGCGCCAGCAGCCGGACTAGCGGGAGGGCCTACGAGCAGTACTTC
once,TRBJ1-6,TRBV27,TRBD1,CASSWDSGQGGPLHF,TGTGCCAGCAGTTGGGACTCGGGACAGGGGGGGCCCCTCCACTTT
NA,TRBJ2-7,TRBV28,TRBD2,CASSLFTISGSAPYEQYF,TGTGCCAGCAGTCTTTTTACGATTAGCGGGAGTGCCCCCTACGAGCAGTACTTC
NA,TRBJ1-5,TRBV30,TRBD1,CAWAQGVGNQPQHF,TGTGCCTGGGCTCAGGGGGTAGGGAATCAGCCCCAGCATTTT